One sample yielded the 16 T cell receptor beta chains listed below, sequenced in a study of identical twins. TCRdb re-analysed the 5' RACE reads in MiXCR, keeping a single row per CDR3 protein. This table has 400,000 to 550,000 distinct CDR3 sequences, roughly 21% appearing once. These same data were also listed under a study on T cells expressing NK-cell markers.

Source material: CD4+ T cells sorted from blood. The receptor source for this set is a woman between 18 and 29 years old in good health.

This clonotype was detected a few times. This chain connects TRBV4-1 to TRBJ2-3; TRBD2 is a possible D gene (6 bases). V lost 4 bases to trimming and J lost 2 bases, with 22 bases between them. The CDR3 is 18 amino acids. Germline values: CDR1 MGHRA, CDR2 YSYEKL. The CDR3 nucleotides read TGCGCCAGCAGCCCGTTTTTTTCGATCGCGGGAACCACAGATACGCAGTATTTT. The encoded protein is CASSPFFSIAGTTDTQYF.

The chain couples TRBV20-1 to TRBJ2-7; TRBD2 matches at 13 bases. Trimming took 5 bases from V and 7 from J; bases not matched to a gene: 5. Germline-derived CDR1 and CDR2 are DFQATT and SNEGSKA (reference sequence). The CDR3 sequence is 13 residues long. This CDR3 reads CSAQPGLAGEQYF. As DNA, the CDR3 is TGCAGTGCTCAACCGGGACTAGCGGGGGAGCAGTACTTC.

This clonotype appeared a few times. V and J are TRBV3-1 and TRBJ2-1, with D perhaps matching TRBD1 or TRBD2 (5 bases each). Germline loops: CDR1 LGHDT, CDR2 YNNKEL (reference sequence). The CDR3 has 16 residues. Trimming removed 5 bases from V and 7 bases from J, with 21 bases in between. The CDR3 DNA reads as TGTGCCAGCAGCTTCCGGACGGGATTGGGGCAAAATGAGCAGTTCTTC. Its protein is CASSFRTGLGQNEQFF.

V and J are TRBV6-5 and TRBJ2-4; D not resolved. Trimming shortened V by 3 bases and J by 0 bases, and 6 bases separated the two germline ends. The CDR3 runs to 14 residues. CDR1 MNHEY and CDR2 SVGAGI come from the germline V gene. The CDR3, as DNA: TGTGCCAGCAGTTATGCGGTAGCCAAAAACATTCAGTACTTC. Residues: CASSYAVAKNIQYF.

In this sample, this clonotype turned up many times. The chain joins TRBV5-1 to TRBJ2-1; D is perhaps TRBD1 (6 bases). This CDR3 is 14 amino acids long. The V end was cut by 4 bases, the J end by 2 bases, with 10 bases between. CDR1 SGHRS and CDR2 YFSETQ come from the germline V gene. CDR3 nucleotide sequence: TGCGCCAGCAGCATAAGGGACACCTACAATGAGCAGTTCTTC. It codes for CASSIRDTYNEQFF.

This clonotype was recorded many times. V is TRBV12-3 or TRBV12-4 and J is TRBJ2-5, with D unresolved. The V and J ends lost 5 bases and 3 bases respectively, with 13 bases between them. There are 14 residues in the CDR3. For the CDR3, the DNA is TGTGCCAGCAGTCCTCCCCGCTTCAAAGAGACCCAGTACTTC. It yields the protein CASSPPRFKETQYF.

This clonotype was detected ten times or more. The V and J genes are TRBV20-1 and TRBJ2-7, with D possibly TRBD2 on 5 matching bases. In germline, CDR1 is DFQATT, CDR2 SNEGSKA (reference sequence). The CDR3 length is 12 residues. V shed 6 bases and J shed 6 bases, with 15 bases lying between them. The CDR3 loop reads CSAPIPAGEQYF. CDR3 in DNA: TGCAGTGCCCCTATACCGGCGGGCGAGCAGTACTTC.

The chain links TRBV20-1 to TRBJ1-6; no reliable D call. The CDR3 spans 15 residues. Trimming removed 0 bases from V and 10 bases from J, with 16 bases in between. CDR1 DFQATT and CDR2 SNEGSKA come from the germline V gene (reference sequence). The CDR3 spells CSARDAQSGRSPLHF. Written as DNA, the CDR3 is TGCAGTGCTAGAGATGCGCAGTCCGGGAGGTCACCCCTCCACTTT.

This clonotype was picked up a small number of times. This chain connects TRBV10-3 to TRBJ2-2; perhaps TRBD2 as D (7 bases). Trimming removed 0 bases at V and 10 bases at J, with 18 bases between. The germline V gene encodes CDR1 ENHRY and CDR2 SYGVKD. The CDR3 is made up of 16 amino acids. The CDR3 protein is CAISESRGATLEELFF. CDR3 sequence (DNA): TGTGCCATCAGTGAGTCCCGGGGGGCGACCCTCGAGGAGCTGTTTTTT.

The chain employs TRBV5-6 and TRBJ2-6; D gene uncertain. The CDR3 extends over 17 amino acids. Trimming pared 0 bases from V and 0 bases from J, leaving 10 bases between. Germline lookup yields CDR1 SGHDT and CDR2 YYEEEE. The CDR3 DNA reads as TGTGCCAGCAGCTTGGCCAATTGGCGCTCTGGGGCCAACGTCCTGACTTTC. It codes for CASSLANWRSGANVLTF.

This clonotype was seen a few times. The chain recombines TRBV12-3 or TRBV12-4 with TRBJ2-7, with 9 bases lining up with TRBD1. CDR3 size: 14 residues. The J segment lost 5 bases and the V segment lost 6 bases, leaving 8 bases of the junction unmatched. The CDR3 coding sequence is TGTGCCAGCAGGCCGGACAGGGGCCGGAACGAGCAGTACTTC. As protein: CASRPDRGRNEQYF.

This clonotype was counted only a few times. The gene calls are TRBV4-3 and TRBJ2-1; D gene uncertain. The germline CDR1 and CDR2 sequences are LGHNA and YSLEER. V lost 7 bases, J lost 16 bases, and 8 bases lay in between. The CDR3 loop spans 8 amino acids. As DNA, the CDR3 is TGCGCCAGCAATTCCCCATTCTTC. This codes for CASNSPFF.

The rearrangement joins TRBV12-3 or TRBV12-4 to TRBJ2-5; no firm D call. Deletions cut 5 bases from V and 7 bases from J, with 11 bases between. This CDR3 has 12 residues. CDR3 amino acids: CASSGTPATQYF. CDR3 sequence (DNA): TGTGCCAGCAGTGGCACTCCGGCGACCCAGTACTTC.

The CDR3 region is CASSLAASHYYEQYF. The DNA for the CDR3 is TGTGCCAGCAGCTTAGCCGCTAGCCACTACTACGAGCAGTACTTC. The chain recombines TRBV7-2 with TRBJ2-7; D may be TRBD2 (5 bases). Trimming took 0 bases from V and 3 from J, leaving 12 bases between them. CDR1 SGHTA and CDR2 FQGNSA come from the germline V gene. The CDR3 spans 15 residues.

The chain couples TRBV4-3 to TRBJ2-5; D perhaps matches TRBD2 (5 bases). The CDR3 is made up of 13 amino acids. V was trimmed by 4 bases and J by 6 bases, leaving 12 bases between them. CDR1 and CDR2 from the germline V gene are LGHNA and YSLEER. CDR3 region: CASSPERAQTQYF. Here the CDR3 DNA reads TGCGCCAGCAGCCCCGAGAGGGCTCAGACCCAGTACTTC.

CDR3 sequence reads: CASNGGLHTEAFF. For the CDR3, the DNA is TGTGCCAGCAACGGGGGACTCCACACTGAAGCTTTCTTT. This rearrangement joins TRBV6-1 to TRBJ1-1, with a weak D call TRBD1 (5 bases). CDR1 and CDR2 (germline): MNHNS, SASEGT. The CDR3 sequence is 13 residues long. V was shortened by 7 bases and J by 3 bases, with 12 bases between the two germline ends.